The 9 T cell receptor beta chains reported below all come from one sample, sequenced in a study of blood T cells in healthy people across ages. A second PCR, run for about 7 to 11 cycles, used a sample-barcoded 5' primer plus a J-beta primer mix. One entry per CDR3 protein results from TCRdb running MiXCR on the 5' RACE reads. Of more than 650,000 distinct CDR3 sequences listed, roughly 26% were seen once; the top ten hold about 2.9%. These sequences were also reported in another study, on T cells of mothers and their children.

Sequencing was performed on blood. These receptors were collected from a boy aged 5 to 17 in good health.

The rearrangement links TRBV5-1 to TRBJ1-4; D possibly corresponds to TRBD1 (5 bases). V shed 2 bases and J shed 8 bases, with 13 bases lying between them. The CDR3 has 14 residues. CDR1 and CDR2 from the germline V gene are SGHRS and YFSETQ. The CDR3 nucleotides are TGCGCCAGCAGCTTCCAGGGACTATCGGAAAAACTGTTTTTT. As protein: CASSFQGLSEKLFF.

The genes are TRBV2 and TRBJ1-3; no definite D call. The CDR3 runs 13 residues. Trimming stripped 3 bases from V and 6 bases from J, with 9 bases between. Germline CDR1 reads SNHLY; CDR2 reads FYNNEI. The CDR3 is CASSDSPVNTIYF. CDR3 DNA sequence: TGTGCCAGCAGTGATTCCCCCGTAAACACCATATATTTT.

Only a few counts were recorded for this clonotype. This rearrangement joins TRBV27 to TRBJ2-2; perhaps TRBD2 as D (6 bases). The V end was cut by 6 bases, the J end by 7 bases, with 15 bases between. CDR3 length: 14 residues. CDR1 MNHEY and CDR2 SMNVEV come from the germline V gene (reference sequence). The CDR3 nucleotides read TGTGCCAGCAGGGCGGTGCAGGGAGGCGGGGAGCTGTTTTTT. Translating it yields CASRAVQGGGELFF.

The chain employs TRBV20-1 and TRBJ2-1; a weak D match, TRBD2 (5 bases). V was clipped by 1 base and J by 0 bases, with 10 bases between them. The CDR3 runs to 15 residues. Germline V gene lookup returns CDR1 DFQATT and CDR2 SNEGSKA (reference sequence). CDR3: CSARVAGSSYNEQFF. For the CDR3, the DNA is TGCAGTGCTAGAGTTGCGGGTAGCTCCTACAATGAGCAGTTCTTC.

The chain links TRBV2 to TRBJ2-1; D might be TRBD1 (7 bases). The CDR3 totals 17 residues. The V and J ends lost 1 base and 0 bases respectively, with 13 bases between them. The germline CDR1 and CDR2 sequences are SNHLY and FYNNEI. CDR3 protein: CASSEEGAGISYNEQFF. CDR3 DNA: TGTGCCAGCAGTGAAGAGGGGGCGGGGATCTCCTACAATGAGCAGTTCTTC.

The rearrangement uses TRBV4-1 and TRBJ2-3; TRBD1 matches 8 bases. With V trimmed by 1 base and J by 3 bases, 9 bases remained unmatched. Germline CDR1 MGHRA, CDR2 YSYEKL. The CDR3 is made up of 17 amino acids. For the CDR3, the DNA is TGCGCCAGCAGCCAAGGACCCGGGCAGGGGGCGACAGATACGCAGTATTTT. Translated, it gives CASSQGPGQGATDTQYF.

This clonotype was picked up a small number of times. CDR3 region: CACGPTGDSVGTDTQYF. The CDR3 DNA reads TGCGCCTGCGGACCGACAGGGGACTCGGTGGGTACAGATACGCAGTATTTT. The chain combines TRBV5-1 with TRBJ2-3; 8 bases are shared with TRBD1. CDR1 is SGHRS, CDR2 YFSETQ, per germline. The CDR3 runs to 17 residues. With V trimmed by 10 bases and J by 3 bases, 19 bases remained unmatched.

This clonotype came up a few times. The genes are TRBV9 and TRBJ2-5; 7 bases align to TRBD1. The V gene's germline CDR1 is SGDLS and CDR2 YYNGEE. V shed 5 bases, J shed 1 base, and the junction held 5 bases outside the gene matches. This CDR3 comprises 14 residues. The chain's CDR3 is CASSVGQFQETQYF. Written as DNA, the CDR3 is TGTGCCAGCAGTGTGGGACAGTTCCAAGAGACCCAGTACTTC.

This clonotype was seen only a few times. V is TRBV20-1 and J is TRBJ1-2; the D gene is possibly TRBD1 (5 bases). CDR1 and CDR2 from the germline V gene are DFQATT and SNEGSKA (reference sequence). This CDR3 comprises 13 residues. The V and J ends lost 5 bases and 6 bases respectively, with 16 bases between them. The CDR3 DNA reads TGCAGTGCTTTCCGGGAGGGGAAAAATGGCTACACCTTC. Encoded protein: CSAFREGKNGYTF.